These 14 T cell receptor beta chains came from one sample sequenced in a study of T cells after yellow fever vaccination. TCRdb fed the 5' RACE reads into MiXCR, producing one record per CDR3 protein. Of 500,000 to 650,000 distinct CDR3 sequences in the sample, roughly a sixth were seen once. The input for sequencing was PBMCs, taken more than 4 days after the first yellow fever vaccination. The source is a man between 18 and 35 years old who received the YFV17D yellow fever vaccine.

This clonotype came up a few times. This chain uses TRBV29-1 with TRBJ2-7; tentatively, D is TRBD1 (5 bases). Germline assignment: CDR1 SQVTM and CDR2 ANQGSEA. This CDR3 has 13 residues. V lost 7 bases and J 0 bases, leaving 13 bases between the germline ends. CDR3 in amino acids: CSATTANSYEQYF. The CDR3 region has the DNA TGCAGCGCTACGACAGCCAACTCCTACGAGCAGTACTTC.

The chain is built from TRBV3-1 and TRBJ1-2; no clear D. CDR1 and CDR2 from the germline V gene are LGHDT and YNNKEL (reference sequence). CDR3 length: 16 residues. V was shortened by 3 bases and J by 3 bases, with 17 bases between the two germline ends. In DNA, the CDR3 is TGTGCCAGCAGCCAGCGCCCCGGGGAAGGGCACTATGGCTACACCTTC. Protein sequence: CASSQRPGEGHYGYTF.

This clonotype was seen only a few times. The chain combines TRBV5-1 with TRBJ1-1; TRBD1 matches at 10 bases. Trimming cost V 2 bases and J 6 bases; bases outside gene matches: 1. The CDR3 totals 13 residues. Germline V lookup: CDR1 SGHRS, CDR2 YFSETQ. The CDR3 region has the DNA TGCGCCAGCAGCTTCGGACAGGGGGCTGAAGCTTTCTTT. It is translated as CASSFGQGAEAFF.

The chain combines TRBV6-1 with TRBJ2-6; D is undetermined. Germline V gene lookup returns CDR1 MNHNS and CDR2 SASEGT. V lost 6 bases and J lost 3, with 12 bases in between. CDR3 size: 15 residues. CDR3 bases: TGTGCCAGCAGCCGACGGGTTGGTGGGGCCAACGTCCTGACTTTC. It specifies CASSRRVGGANVLTF.

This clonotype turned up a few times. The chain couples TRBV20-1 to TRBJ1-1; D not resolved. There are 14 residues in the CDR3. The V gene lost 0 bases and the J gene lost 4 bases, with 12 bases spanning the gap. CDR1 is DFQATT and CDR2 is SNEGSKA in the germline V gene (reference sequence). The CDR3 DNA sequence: TGCAGTGCTAGAGAGTGGAGGGTAGGCACTGAAGCTTTCTTT. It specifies CSAREWRVGTEAFF.

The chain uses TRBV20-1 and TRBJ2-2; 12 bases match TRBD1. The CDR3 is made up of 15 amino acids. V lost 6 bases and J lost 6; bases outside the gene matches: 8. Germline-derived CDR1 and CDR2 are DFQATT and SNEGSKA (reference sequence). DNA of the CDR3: TGCAGTGCCCTATTGGGACAGGGGGCATCCGGGGAGCTGTTTTTT. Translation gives CSALLGQGASGELFF.

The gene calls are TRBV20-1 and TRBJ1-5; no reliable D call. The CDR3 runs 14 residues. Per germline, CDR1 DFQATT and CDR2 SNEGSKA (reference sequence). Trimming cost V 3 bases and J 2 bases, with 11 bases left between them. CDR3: CSASPLGGNQPQHF. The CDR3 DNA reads TGCAGTGCTAGTCCCCTCGGAGGCAATCAGCCCCAGCATTTT.

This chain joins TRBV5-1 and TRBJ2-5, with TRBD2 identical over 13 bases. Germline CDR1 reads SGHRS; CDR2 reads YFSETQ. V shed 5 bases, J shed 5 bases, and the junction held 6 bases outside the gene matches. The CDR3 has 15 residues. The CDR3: CASSQTSGGSETQYF. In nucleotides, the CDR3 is TGCGCCAGCAGTCAGACTAGCGGGGGGAGTGAGACCCAGTACTTC. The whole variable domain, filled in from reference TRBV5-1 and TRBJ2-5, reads KAGVTQTPRYLIKTRGQQVTLSCSPISGHRSVSWYQQTPGQGLQFLFEYFSETQRNKGNFPGRFSGRQFSNSRSEMNVSTLELGDSALYLCASSQTSGGSETQYFGPGTRLLVL.

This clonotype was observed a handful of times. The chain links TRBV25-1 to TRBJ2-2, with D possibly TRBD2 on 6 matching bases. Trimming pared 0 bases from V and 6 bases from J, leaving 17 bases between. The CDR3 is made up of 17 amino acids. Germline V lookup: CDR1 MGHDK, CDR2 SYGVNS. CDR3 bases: TGTGCCAGCAGTGAATATGAGGCGGGGCGCGGGCCCGGGGAGCTGTTTTTT. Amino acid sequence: CASSEYEAGRGPGELFF.

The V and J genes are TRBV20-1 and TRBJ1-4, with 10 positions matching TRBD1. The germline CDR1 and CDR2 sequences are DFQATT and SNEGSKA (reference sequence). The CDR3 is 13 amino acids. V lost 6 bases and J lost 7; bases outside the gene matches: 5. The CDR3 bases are TGCAGTGCCACAGACAGGGGGCTTGAAAAACTGTTTTTT. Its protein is CSATDRGLEKLFF.

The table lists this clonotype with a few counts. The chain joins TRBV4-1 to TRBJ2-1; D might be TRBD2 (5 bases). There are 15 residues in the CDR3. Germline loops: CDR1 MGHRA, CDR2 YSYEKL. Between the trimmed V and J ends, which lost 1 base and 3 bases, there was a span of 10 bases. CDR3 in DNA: TGCGCCAGCAGCCAAGGGCGGGTGGACTACAATGAGCAGTTCTTC. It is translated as CASSQGRVDYNEQFF.

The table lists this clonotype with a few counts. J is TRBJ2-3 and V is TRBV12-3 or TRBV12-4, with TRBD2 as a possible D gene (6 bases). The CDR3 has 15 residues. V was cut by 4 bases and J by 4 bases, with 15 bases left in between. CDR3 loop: CASSWRDGNPDTQYF. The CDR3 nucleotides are TGTGCCAGCAGTTGGCGGGACGGAAATCCAGATACGCAGTATTTT.

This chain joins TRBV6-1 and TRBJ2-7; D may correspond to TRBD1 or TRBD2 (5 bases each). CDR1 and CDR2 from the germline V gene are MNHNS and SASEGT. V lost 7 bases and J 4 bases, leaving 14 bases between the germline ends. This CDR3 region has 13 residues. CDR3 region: CASTWDGKYEQYV. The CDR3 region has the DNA TGTGCCAGCACCTGGGACGGGAAGTACGAGCAGTACGTC.

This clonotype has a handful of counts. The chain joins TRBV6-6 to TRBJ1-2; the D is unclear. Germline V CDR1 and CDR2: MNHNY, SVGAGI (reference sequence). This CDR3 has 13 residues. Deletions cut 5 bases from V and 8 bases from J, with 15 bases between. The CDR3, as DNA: TGTGCCAGCAGTCAAACGGACGGCACGGGCTACACCTTC. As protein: CASSQTDGTGYTF.